This entry lists 32 T cell receptor beta chains sequenced from one sample in a study of graft-versus-host responses after intestinal transplantation (dated by TCRdb to the early 2020s). Library generation was performed with the immunoSEQ multiplex PCR assay. TCRdb took over this immuneACCESS table, retaining in-frame rearrangements with V and J assigned. Such tables are incomplete; in checked studies, under half of the missing clones stem from an unresolved V gene, and the remainder is unexplained. This sample is represented by roughly 34,000 clones; roughly 94% of them were singletons. The ten largest clones add up to 0.2% to 0.25% of the sample. No antigen has been assigned to these receptors. In the paper's terms, the time point label means: cells obtained before transplantation from donor or recipient. The starting material was unstimulated CD4+ T cells sorted from spleen or lymph node cells, obtained before transplant. Receptors were obtained from a human donor who was the organ donor for an intestinal transplant.

The chain uses TRBV2 and TRBJ2-7; 7 bases map to TRBD1. Germline trimming cut 7 bases from V and 6 bases from J; bases unmatched to any gene: 12. The CDR3 consists of 14 residues. CDR1 is SNHLY, CDR2 FYNNEI, per germline. In DNA, the CDR3 is TGTGCCAGCACCTTGGGACAGAGCTACTCCGAGCAGTACTTC. As protein: CASTLGQSYSEQYF.

V and J are TRBV27 and TRBJ1-1; D unclear. Deletions cut 4 bases from V and 3 bases from J, with 15 bases between. Germline-derived CDR1 and CDR2 are MNHEY and SMNVEV (reference sequence). CDR3 size: 15 residues. The CDR3 DNA is TGTGCCAGCAGTTCCAGGTCACAACTCTACACTGAAGCTTTCTTT. This sequence encodes CASSSRSQLYTEAFF.

This clone has just a few counts. This chain connects TRBV21-1 to TRBJ1-3; the D call TRBD1 from the table was never checked on the DNA. TRBV21-1 is termed a pseudogene. CDR3 size: 15 residues. The CDR3 here is CASSKKGQSGNTIYF. CDR3 DNA: TGTGCCAGCAGCAAAAAGGGACAATCTGGAAACACCATATATTTT.

For this clone: The junction shows a germline mismatch at one end, possibly a read error. The CDR3, as DNA: TGTGCCGGCAGTCCCCCCCCGACAGGGGGAGAGACCCAGTACTTC. It is translated as CAGSPPPTGGETQYF. The V and J genes are TRBV6-6 and TRBJ2-5; 9 nucleotides align to TRBD1. Germline V gene lookup returns CDR1 MNHNY and CDR2 SVGAGI (reference sequence). The CDR3 loop spans 15 amino acids.

DNA for the CDR3: TGTGCCAGCAGCTTGGAAGACTATGGCTACACCTTC. Translating gives CASSLEDYGYTF. The chain combines TRBV5-4 with TRBJ1-2, with no clear D. V was shortened by 0 bases and J by 3 bases, with 3 bases between the two germline ends. The CDR3 has 12 amino acids. Germline CDR1 and CDR2: SGHNT and YYREEE (reference sequence).

The chain has TRBV5-1 and TRBJ2-7, with 12 bases that match TRBD2. The CDR3 consists of 15 residues. CDR1 SGHRS and CDR2 YFSETQ come from the germline V gene. V gave up 4 bases and J gave up 2 bases; unmatched junction bases: 4. This CDR3 is CASSRLAGVTYEQYF. The CDR3 region has the DNA TGCGCCAGCAGCAGACTAGCGGGGGTCACCTACGAGCAGTACTTC. Supplemented by reference TRBV5-1 and TRBJ2-7, the full variable domain reads KAGVTQTPRYLIKTRGQQVTLSCSPISGHRSVSWYQQTPGQGLQFLFEYFSETQRNKGNFPGRFSGRQFSNSRSEMNVSTLELGDSALYLCASSRLAGVTYEQYFGPGTRLTVT.

The chain combines TRBV21-1 with TRBJ1-5. TRBV21-1 represents a pseudogene. CDR3 length: 16 residues. The CDR3 DNA follows: TGTGCCAGCAGCAAAGGAAACTCCATGAGGTATCAGCCCCAGCATTTT. It yields the protein CASSKGNSMRYQPQHF.

This chain links TRBV23-1 with TRBJ2-7; D is undetermined. TRBV23-1 is known as an ORF, though its function is uncertain. The V end was cut by 0 bases, the J end by 3 bases, with 9 bases between. CDR3 size: 14 residues. The CDR3 DNA follows: TGCGCCAGCAGTCAATCGGGCTCTCACTACGAGCAGTACTTC. Translation: CASSQSGSHYEQYF.

This chain uses TRBV6-1 with TRBJ1-1; no reliable D call. Germline V gene data show CDR1 as MNHNS and CDR2 as SASEGT. The germline V and J ends were trimmed by 7 bases and 1 base, with 16 bases remaining between them. CDR3 length: 15 residues. CDR3 loop: CASTEGWVRNTEAFF. CDR3 sequence (DNA): TGTGCCAGCACCGAGGGCTGGGTCAGGAACACTGAAGCTTTCTTT.

This clone was counted once. The chain is built from TRBV2 and TRBJ1-6; D ambiguous. Germline lookup yields CDR1 SNHLY and CDR2 FYNNEI. The CDR3 runs 13 residues. With 1 base removed from V and 7 bases from J, the gap between germline ends came to 5 bases. The DNA of the CDR3 is TGTGCCAGCAGTGAAGTTCAGAATTCACCCCTCCACTTT. Protein product: CASSEVQNSPLHF.

The rearrangement joins TRBV5-6 to TRBJ1-4; the match to TRBD1 covers 10 bases. The V segment lost 1 base and the J segment 8 bases; nucleotides outside the gene matches: 11. The germline V gene encodes CDR1 SGHDT and CDR2 YYEEEE. The CDR3 is 17 amino acids. The CDR3 DNA reads TGTGCCAGCAGCTTGAGCCGGGACAGGGGCCCCACGGAAAAACTGTTTTTT. The encoded protein is CASSLSRDRGPTEKLFF.

The gene calls are TRBV7-2 and TRBJ2-7, with D maybe TRBD2 (6 bases). Germline V CDR1 and CDR2: SGHTA, FQGNSA. The CDR3 spans 13 residues. Trimming took 3 bases from V and 0 from J, leaving 6 bases between them. The CDR3 loop reads CASSLTSSYEQYF. The CDR3 DNA reads as TGTGCCAGCAGCTTGACTAGCTCCTACGAGCAGTACTTC.

The V and J genes are TRBV7-2 and TRBJ1-1; D unclear. The CDR3 is 14 residues long. V was pared by 2 bases and J by 2 bases, with 9 bases between. The V gene's germline CDR1 is SGHTA and CDR2 FQGNSA. The DNA for the CDR3 is TGTGCCAGCAGCTTAACCCGGGAAAACACTGAAGCTTTCTTT. Amino acids: CASSLTRENTEAFF.

V and J are TRBV4-3 and TRBJ1-5; TRBD1 matches at 9 bases. The CDR3 consists of 13 residues. Germline V gene data show CDR1 as LGHNA and CDR2 as YSLEER. V dropped 3 bases and J dropped 6; count of bases not matched to a gene: 0. CDR3 DNA: TGCGCCAGCAGCCAGGACAGGGGTCAGCCCCAGCATTTT. Translation: CASSQDRGQPQHF.

This sequence joins TRBV2 and TRBJ1-2, with TRBD1 as a possible D gene (5 bases). Germline CDR1 SNHLY, CDR2 FYNNEI. The CDR3 covers 15 residues. V shed 7 bases and J shed 1 base, with 16 bases lying between them. CDR3 amino acids: CASIKDSLINYGYTF. In DNA form, the CDR3 reads TGTGCCAGCATTAAAGACAGCCTTATTAACTATGGCTACACCTTC. The full variable domain, in which reference TRBV2 and TRBJ1-2 provide the parts outside the CDR3, is EPEVTQTPSHQVTQMGQEVILRCVPISNHLYFYWYRQILGQKVEFLVSFYNNEISEKSEIFDDQFSVERPDGSNFTLKIRSTKLEDSAMYFCASIKDSLINYGYTFGSGTRLTVV.

This clone has a single count. J is TRBJ1-6 and V is TRBV4-1; no reliable D call. Trimming cost V 1 base and J 7 bases, with 8 bases left between them. CDR1 MGHRA and CDR2 YSYEKL come from the germline V gene. The CDR3 covers 14 residues. The CDR3 sequence is CASSQVLWNSPLHF. The CDR3 region has the DNA TGCGCCAGCAGCCAAGTTCTCTGGAATTCACCCCTCCACTTT.

The genes are TRBV11-3 and TRBJ2-5, with D maybe TRBD1 (5 bases). This CDR3 is 15 amino acids long. Trimming pared 5 bases from V and 0 bases from J, leaving 13 bases between. CDR1 and CDR2 (germline): SGHNT, YENEEA. This chain's CDR3 is CASSRTTAYQETQYF. As DNA, the CDR3 is TGTGCCAGCAGCCGAACGACAGCGTACCAAGAGACCCAGTACTTC.

J is TRBJ2-7 and V is TRBV28, with D perhaps matching TRBD1 or TRBD2 (7 bases each). Germline lookup yields CDR1 MDHEN and CDR2 SYDVKM. Trimming took off 5 bases at V and 1 base at J, with 15 bases between the two ends. This CDR3 has 15 residues. CDR3 region: CASSQGRGGSYEQYF. The DNA for the CDR3 is TGTGCCAGCAGTCAGGGCAGGGGGGGGTCCTACGAGCAGTACTTC.

The chain has TRBV12-5 and TRBJ2-1; perhaps TRBD2 as D (6 bases). Trimming took off 5 bases at V and 0 bases at J, with 23 bases between the two ends. Per the germline V gene, CDR1 is LGHNT and CDR2 is FRNRAP. CDR3 length equals 19 residues. The CDR3 spells CASGPRFCCGESSYNEQFF. The CDR3 DNA follows: TGTGCTAGTGGTCCCCGGTTCTGCTGCGGGGAGAGCTCCTACAATGAGCAGTTCTTC.

The genes are TRBV5-6 and TRBJ2-3; the D is unclear. CDR1 and CDR2 from the germline V gene are SGHDT and YYEEEE. The CDR3 runs to 15 residues. V lost 4 bases to trimming and J lost 2 bases, with 14 bases between them. The CDR3 DNA follows: TGTGCCAGCAGCGGACGGTCGATCCCCACAGATACGCAGTATTTT. Translated: CASSGRSIPTDTQYF.

The chain combines TRBV6-5 with TRBJ1-4; D might be TRBD1 (6 bases). The CDR3 has 14 residues. CDR1 MNHEY and CDR2 SVGAGI come from the germline V gene. The V and J ends lost 1 base and 4 bases respectively, with 7 bases between them. In DNA, the CDR3 is TGTGCCAGCAGTTACTTACAGGGTAATGAAAAACTGTTTTTT. This gives the protein CASSYLQGNEKLFF.

The V call is TRBV7-2, the J call TRBJ2-7, with 10 bases lining up with TRBD1. Per the germline V gene, CDR1 is SGHTA and CDR2 is FQGNSA. The ends lost 5 bases at V and 3 bases at J; junction bases unmatched: 4. This CDR3 comprises 14 residues. The CDR3 here is CASSRQGAIYEQYF. The CDR3 nucleotides are TGTGCCAGCAGCCGACAGGGGGCCATCTACGAGCAGTACTTC.

The chain couples TRBV7-3 to TRBJ1-1; 7 bases map to TRBD1. V trimming: 4 bases; J trimming: 1 base; junction bases outside the gene matches: 0. Germline values: CDR1 SGHTA, CDR2 FQGTGA. The CDR3 consists of 13 residues. The CDR3 coding sequence is TGTGCCAGCAGCTGGGACAGGAACACTGAAGCTTTCTTT. It specifies CASSWDRNTEAFF.

The V gene is TRBV5-1, the J gene TRBJ2-7, with D perhaps TRBD1 (5 bases). The V end lost 2 bases, the J end lost 5 bases, and 14 bases lay between the germline ends. The CDR3 length is 14 residues. Germline V gene sequence: CDR1 SGHRS, CDR2 YFSETQ. The CDR3 DNA reads as TGCGCCAGCAGCTTCCGGTCCCTAGGGGACGAGCAGTACTTC. It yields the protein CASSFRSLGDEQYF. The complete variable domain, with remaining parts taken from reference TRBV5-1 and TRBJ2-7, reads KAGVTQTPRYLIKTRGQQVTLSCSPISGHRSVSWYQQTPGQGLQFLFEYFSETQRNKGNFPGRFSGRQFSNSRSEMNVSTLELGDSALYLCASSFRSLGDEQYFGPGTRLTVT.

The chain is built from TRBV27 and TRBJ2-1; 8 positions agree with TRBD2. The CDR3 has 17 residues. Germline CDR1 reads MNHEY; CDR2 reads SMNVEV (reference sequence). The V segment lost 2 bases and the J segment 4 bases; nucleotides outside the gene matches: 10. The CDR3 DNA reads as TGTGCCAGCAGTTTAGATATACGGGGGGGGCTATACAATGAGCAGTTCTTC. Translated, it gives CASSLDIRGGLYNEQFF.

The rearrangement uses TRBV6-5 and TRBJ2-3; a possible D gene is TRBD1 (5 bases). V was pared by 6 bases and J by 6 bases, with 13 bases between. Per germline, CDR1 MNHEY and CDR2 SVGAGI. The length of the CDR3 is 13 residues. The CDR3 loop reads CASSLGVADTQYF. The CDR3 DNA is TGTGCCAGCAGCTTAGGGGTGGCGGATACGCAGTATTTT.

Of note for this clone: At one end the junction does not follow the germline gene, possibly because of a read error. The chain couples TRBV11-2 to TRBJ2-4; D is unclear. The CDR3 loop spans 14 amino acids. CDR1 and CDR2 (germline): SGHAT, FQNNGV. The chain's CDR3 is CASSLEGSTVIQCF. CDR3 nucleotides: TGTGCCAGCAGCTTAGAGGGTAGCACGGTCATTCAGTGCTTC. Drawing the rest from reference TRBV11-2 and TRBJ2-4, the complete variable domain is EAGVAQSPRYKIIEKRQSVAFWCNPISGHATLYWYQQILGQGPKLLIQFQNNGVVDDSQLPKDRFSAERLKGVDSTLKIQPAKLEDSAVYLCASSLEGSTVIQCFGAGTRLSVL.

The rearrangement joins TRBV4-3 to TRBJ1-2, with D tentatively TRBD1 (5 bases). There are 16 residues in the CDR3. The germline gives CDR1 LGHNA, CDR2 YSLEER. The V and J ends lost 1 base and 5 bases respectively, with 17 bases between them. The CDR3 nucleotides read TGCGCCAGCAGCCAAGTCGAAATTTCAGGGAGGTATGGCTACACCTTC. Translation gives CASSQVEISGRYGYTF.

The chain links TRBV7-2 to TRBJ2-3; 11 bases fit TRBD2. This CDR3 spans 16 amino acids. Germline values: CDR1 SGHTA, CDR2 FQGNSA. Unmatched junction bases numbered 11, after V lost 2 bases and J lost 10 bases. The CDR3 DNA reads as TGTGCCAGCAGCTTATATGGGACTAGCGGACGAGTGGCGCAGTATTTT. Translated: CASSLYGTSGRVAQYF.

The chain is built from TRBV30 and TRBJ2-3, with 12 bases lining up with TRBD2. V lost 5 bases and J lost 2; bases outside the gene matches: 2. The germline V gene has CDR1 GTSNPN and CDR2 SVGIG (reference sequence). This CDR3 is built from 14 residues. CDR3: CAWRLAGATDTQYF. The CDR3 region has the DNA TGTGCCTGGCGACTAGCGGGGGCCACAGATACGCAGTATTTT. The full variable domain, with the rest looked up from reference TRBV30 and TRBJ2-3, is SQTIHQWPATLVQPVGSPLSLECTVEGTSNPNLYWYRQAAGRGLQLLFYSVGIGQISSEVPQNLSASRPQDRQFILSSKKLLLSDSGFYLCAWRLAGATDTQYFGPGTRLTVL.

The gene calls are TRBV6-6 and TRBJ1-6; 8 nucleotides match TRBD1. V lost 2 bases, J lost 13 bases, and 10 bases stayed unmatched. The CDR3 contains 15 residues. CDR1 and CDR2 from the germline V gene are MNHNY and SVGAGI (reference sequence). The chain's CDR3 is CASSYTTDRVYPLHF. The CDR3 coding sequence is TGTGCCAGCAGTTACACCACGGACAGGGTTTATCCCCTCCACTTT.

The CDR3 nucleotides are TGTGCCAGCAGCTTAGAGCGGGGGTATCACAATGAGCAGTTCTTC. Protein: CASSLERGYHNEQFF. The chain joins TRBV7-2 to TRBJ2-1, with 8 bases fitting TRBD2. The V gene end was trimmed by 1 base and the J gene end by 5 bases; junction bases not matched to a gene: 4. Germline-derived CDR1 and CDR2 are SGHTA and FQGNSA. This CDR3 has 15 residues.